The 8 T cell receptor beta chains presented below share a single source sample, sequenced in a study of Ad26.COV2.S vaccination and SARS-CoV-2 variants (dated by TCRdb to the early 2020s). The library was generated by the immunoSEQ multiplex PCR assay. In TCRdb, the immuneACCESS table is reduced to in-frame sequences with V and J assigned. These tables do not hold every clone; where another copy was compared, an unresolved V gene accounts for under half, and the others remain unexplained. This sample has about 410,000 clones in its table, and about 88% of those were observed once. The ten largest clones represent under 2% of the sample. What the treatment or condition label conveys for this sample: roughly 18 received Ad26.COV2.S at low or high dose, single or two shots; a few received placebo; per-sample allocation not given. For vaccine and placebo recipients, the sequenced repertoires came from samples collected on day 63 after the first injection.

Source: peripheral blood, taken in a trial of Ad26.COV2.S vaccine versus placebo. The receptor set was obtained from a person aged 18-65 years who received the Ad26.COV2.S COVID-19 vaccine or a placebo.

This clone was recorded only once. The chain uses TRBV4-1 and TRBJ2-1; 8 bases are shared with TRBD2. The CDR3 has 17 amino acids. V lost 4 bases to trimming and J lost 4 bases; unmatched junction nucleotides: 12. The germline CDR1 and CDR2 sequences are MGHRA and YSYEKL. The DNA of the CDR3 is TGCGCCAGCAGCCGCCAAACCGGGACTAGGGAATACAATGAGCAGTTCTTC. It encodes CASSRQTGTREYNEQFF.

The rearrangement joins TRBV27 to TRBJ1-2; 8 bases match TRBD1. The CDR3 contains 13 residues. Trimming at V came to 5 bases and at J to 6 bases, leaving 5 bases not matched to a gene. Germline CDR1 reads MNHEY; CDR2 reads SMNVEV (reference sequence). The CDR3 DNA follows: TGTGCCAGCAGTCCCCGGACAGGGAATGGCTACACCTTC. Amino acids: CASSPRTGNGYTF.

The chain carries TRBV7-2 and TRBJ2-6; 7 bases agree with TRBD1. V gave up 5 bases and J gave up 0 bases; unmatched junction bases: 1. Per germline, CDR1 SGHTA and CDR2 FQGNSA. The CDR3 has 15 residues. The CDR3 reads CASSRQGSGANVLTF. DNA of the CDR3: TGTGCCAGCAGCAGACAGGGCTCTGGGGCCAACGTCCTGACTTTC.

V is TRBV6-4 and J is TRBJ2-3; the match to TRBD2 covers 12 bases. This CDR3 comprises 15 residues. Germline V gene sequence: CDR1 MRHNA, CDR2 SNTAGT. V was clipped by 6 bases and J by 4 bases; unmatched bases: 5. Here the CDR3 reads CASSRLAGESDTQYF. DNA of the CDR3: TGTGCCAGCAGCCGACTAGCGGGAGAGTCAGATACGCAGTATTTT.

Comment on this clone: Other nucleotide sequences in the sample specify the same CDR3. CDR3 residues: CASSFEGGTEAFF. CDR3 nucleotide sequence: TGTGCCAGCAGTTTTGAGGGTGGGACTGAAGCTTTCTTT. The chain couples TRBV28 to TRBJ1-1; no clear D gene. From germline, CDR1 is MDHEN and CDR2 SYDVKM. The CDR3 has 13 residues. Trimming took off 3 bases at V and 5 bases at J, with 10 bases between the two ends.

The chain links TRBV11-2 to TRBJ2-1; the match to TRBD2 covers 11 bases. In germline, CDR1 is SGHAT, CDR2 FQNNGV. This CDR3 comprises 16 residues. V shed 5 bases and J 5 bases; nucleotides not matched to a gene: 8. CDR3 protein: CASSPLAGGPNNEQFF. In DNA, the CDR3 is TGTGCCAGCAGCCCGTTAGCGGGAGGGCCGAACAATGAGCAGTTCTTC.

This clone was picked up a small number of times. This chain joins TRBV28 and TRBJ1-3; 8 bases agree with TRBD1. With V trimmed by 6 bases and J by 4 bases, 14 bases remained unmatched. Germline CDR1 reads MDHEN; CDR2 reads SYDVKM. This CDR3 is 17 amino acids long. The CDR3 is CASRSMPGQAGGNTIYF. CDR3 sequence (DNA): TGTGCCAGCAGATCTATGCCGGGACAGGCTGGAGGAAACACCATATATTTT. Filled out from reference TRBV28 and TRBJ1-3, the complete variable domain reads DVKVTQSSRYLVKRTGEKVFLECVQDMDHENMFWYRQDPGLGLRLIYFSYDVKMKEKGDIPEGYSVSREKKERFSLILESASTNQTSMYLCASRSMPGQAGGNTIYFGEGSWLTVV.

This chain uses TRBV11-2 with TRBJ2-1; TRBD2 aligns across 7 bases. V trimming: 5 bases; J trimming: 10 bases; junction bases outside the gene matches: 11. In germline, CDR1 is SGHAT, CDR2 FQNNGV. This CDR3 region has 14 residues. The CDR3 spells CASSPSGAWDEQFF. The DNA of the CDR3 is TGTGCCAGCAGCCCTAGCGGAGCTTGGGACGAGCAGTTCTTC. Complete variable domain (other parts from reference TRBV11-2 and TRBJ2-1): EAGVAQSPRYKIIEKRQSVAFWCNPISGHATLYWYQQILGQGPKLLIQFQNNGVVDDSQLPKDRFSAERLKGVDSTLKIQPAKLEDSAVYLCASSPSGAWDEQFFGPGTRLTVL.